This entry describes one T cell receptor beta chain. This sample was included in a study of blood T cell repertoires in COVID-19. Across the whole study: Some COVID-19 samples were acute and others convalescent; all came from the United States, Italy and Spain. Sources were T cells, B-cell-depleted T cells, or PBMCs; the material itself was cDNA or gDNA.

In the original processing: Reference gene primer amplification gave estimated nucleated cell counts. Sequenced by immunoSEQ multiplex PCR; TCRdb stores in-frame clones only, minus some. That table supplies the V and J calls and clone size; D and trimming were determined from the DNA. The sample consists of 150,000 to 200,000 clones, about nine tenths of them appearing once. Germline V gene lookup returns CDR1 SGDLS and CDR2 YYNGEE. The CDR3 runs 13 residues. V was pared by 7 bases and J by 2 bases, with 2 bases of the junction left unmatched. The sequence was obtained from a woman in her thirties with acute or convalescent COVID-19. This sequence joins TRBV9 and TRBJ2-7; 11 bases are a match to TRBD2. The material sequenced was peripheral blood. As DNA, the CDR3 is TGTGCCAGCGGGACTAGCGGCACCTACGAGCAGTACTTC. Protein: CASGTSGTYEQYF.